A selection of T cell receptor beta chains follows, all from one sample in a study of response to subunit inactivated influenza vaccine. A single record per CDR3 protein comes from TCRdb applying MiXCR to the RT-PCR reads. The sample lists roughly 780,000 distinct CDR3 sequences, 15% to 20% occurring once. The material was PBMCs from blood, obtained roughly 5 days after vaccination. Receptor source: a man aged 50-60 years who received an inactivated influenza vaccine. The conserved cysteine and the conserved F or W are not part of the CDR3 here.

V: TRBV11-2
CDR3: ASSIALRLTDTQY

V: TRBV13
CDR3: ASSAGTGGVYEQY

V: TRBV6-2/TRBV6-3
CDR3: ASTTGRRNYGYT

V: TRBV20-1
CDR3: SASSGPMEEVFSTEAF

V: TRBV20-1
CDR3: SAIPGQRSGDTQY

V: TRBV7-9
CDR3: ATAGETQY

V: TRBV5-5
CDR3: ASSGGTLMNTGELF

V: TRBV4-3
CDR3: ASSQGGRASGNTIY

V: TRBV5-1
CDR3: ASSLGAPGETQY

V: TRBV2
CDR3: ASSEIDPAGELF

V: TRBV7-2
CDR3: ASSLAPTGYGNEQF

V: TRBV5-1
CDR3: ASSPQGQPNTEAF

V: TRBV6-1
CDR3: ASSPAGVAYGYT

V: TRBV6-2/TRBV6-3
CDR3: ASGQSYEQY

V: TRBV5-6
CDR3: ASSLTKLNTGELF

V: TRBV6-1
CDR3: ASRRGQGHGYT

V: TRBV5-1
CDR3: ASSFKQGDSYEQY

V: TRBV29-1
CDR3: SVEGHGTGLPRVIKGTQY

V: TRBV3-1
CDR3: ASSQTPGGHTGELF

V: TRBV12-3/TRBV12-4
CDR3: ASSLASRRY

V: TRBV3-1
CDR3: ASSPSDRVFGDTQY

V: TRBV12-3/TRBV12-4
CDR3: ASSMVGDTEAF

V: TRBV5-1
CDR3: ASSLTPGQGMGEQF

V: TRBV28
CDR3: ASSYAPSGTTYEQY

V: TRBV19
CDR3: ASSRPVSNQPQH

V: TRBV7-9
CDR3: ASRGQGEVQTQY

V: TRBV6-1
CDR3: ASRLTGGAGLVPSYGYT

V: TRBV7-2
CDR3: ASSHNSYEQY

V: TRBV5-6
CDR3: ASSSTGLLYEQY

V: TRBV18
CDR3: ASSPQGTGADTQY

V: TRBV6-5
CDR3: ASSYSKGQGYEQY

V: TRBV15
CDR3: ATSTLRLFPGELF

V: TRBV5-1
CDR3: ASAPRSGRDQETQY

V: TRBV6-5
CDR3: ASSYRTERNSGYT

V: TRBV29-1
CDR3: SVGDRNGQPQH

V: TRBV4-2
CDR3: ASSQGGGNEKLF

V: TRBV28
CDR3: ASSFHRSGNYNEQF

V: TRBV6-2/TRBV6-3
CDR3: ASTNRWDTEAF

V: TRBV13
CDR3: ASGVLANEQF

V: TRBV20-1
CDR3: SASGRGRSYNEQF

V: TRBV20-1
CDR3: SASSTRTSTDTQY

V: TRBV5-1
CDR3: ASGNRGLTYNEQF

V: TRBV6-5
CDR3: ASSYSRREIRYNEQF

V: TRBV7-8
CDR3: ASSFAGNNEQF

V: TRBV19
CDR3: ASSIYSGVGQPQH

V: TRBV10-3
CDR3: ATRNPPGTGELF

V: TRBV18
CDR3: ASSPRQVPGTDTQY

V: TRBV29-1
CDR3: SVEDSARVAF